This T cell receptor beta chain was found in a study of cytomegalovirus exposure and HLA in healthy donors. At the level of the study: Inside one of the first data releases sat 85 million or so unique TCRs taken from HLA-typed donors.

Only one count was recorded for this clone. Antigen specificity is unknown. The PCR made use of 60 Vbeta and 13 Jbeta primers. Repertoires were generated with immunoSEQ multiplex PCR, while TCRdb's copy carries only in-frame clones and drops some. Counted here are fewer than 200,000 clones, around 80% occurring once; the ten biggest clones make up about 2.3%. The length of the CDR3 is 13 residues. V dropped 5 bases and J dropped 4 bases, with 11 bases sitting between them. Germline CDR1 reads LNHDA; CDR2 reads SQIVND (reference sequence). Study findings and constraints: Common viral pathogens were later found to be apparently linked to several of the most significant clusters.

Sequencing was performed on PBMCs. V is TRBV19 and J is TRBJ1-1, with a weak D call TRBD1 (5 bases). This sequence originates from a female donor in good health and CMV-seronegative. Here the CDR3 DNA reads TGTGCCAGTAGTCCCCCGGGGGGCACTGAAGCTTTCTTT. Translation gives CASSPPGGTEAFF.